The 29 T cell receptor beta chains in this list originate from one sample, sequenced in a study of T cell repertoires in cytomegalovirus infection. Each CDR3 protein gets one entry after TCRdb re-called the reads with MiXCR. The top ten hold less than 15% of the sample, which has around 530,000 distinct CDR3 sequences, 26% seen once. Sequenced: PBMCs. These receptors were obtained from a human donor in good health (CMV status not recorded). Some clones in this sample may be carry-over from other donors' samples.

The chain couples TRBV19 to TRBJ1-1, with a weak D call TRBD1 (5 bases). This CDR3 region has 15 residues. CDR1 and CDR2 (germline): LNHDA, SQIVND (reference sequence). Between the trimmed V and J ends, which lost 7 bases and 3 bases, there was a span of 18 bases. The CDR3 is CASNDMMDTYTEAFF. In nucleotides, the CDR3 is TGTGCCAGTAACGACATGATGGACACCTACACTGAAGCTTTCTTT.

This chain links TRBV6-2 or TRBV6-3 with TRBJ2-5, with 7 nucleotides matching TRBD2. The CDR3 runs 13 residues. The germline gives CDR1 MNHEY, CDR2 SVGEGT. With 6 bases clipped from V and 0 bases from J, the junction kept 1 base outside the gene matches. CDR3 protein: CASRAGHQETQYF. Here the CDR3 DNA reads TGTGCCAGCAGAGCGGGACACCAAGAGACCCAGTACTTC.

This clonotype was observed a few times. The CDR3 DNA sequence: TGTGCCAGCAGCTTCGGGACAGGGACGCAAAAACTGTTTTTT. Translation: CASSFGTGTQKLFF. The chain joins TRBV27 to TRBJ1-4; 9 nucleotides agree with TRBD1. Looked up from germline, CDR1 is MNHEY and CDR2 is SMNVEV (reference sequence). The CDR3 runs to 14 residues. J gave up 9 bases and V 6 bases, and 8 bases lay outside the gene matches.

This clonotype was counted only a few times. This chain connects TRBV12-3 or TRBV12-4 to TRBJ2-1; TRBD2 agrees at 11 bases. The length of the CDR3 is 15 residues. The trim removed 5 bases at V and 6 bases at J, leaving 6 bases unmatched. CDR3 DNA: TGTGCCAGCAGTCGACTAGCGGGGATAATCAATGAGCAGTTCTTC. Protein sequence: CASSRLAGIINEQFF.

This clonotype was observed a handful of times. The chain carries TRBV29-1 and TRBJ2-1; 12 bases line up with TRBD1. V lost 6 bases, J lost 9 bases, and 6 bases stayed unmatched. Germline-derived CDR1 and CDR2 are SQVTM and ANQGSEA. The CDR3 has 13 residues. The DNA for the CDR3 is TGCAGCGTCCGGGACAGGGGGCTCGGTGAGCAGTTCTTC. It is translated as CSVRDRGLGEQFF.

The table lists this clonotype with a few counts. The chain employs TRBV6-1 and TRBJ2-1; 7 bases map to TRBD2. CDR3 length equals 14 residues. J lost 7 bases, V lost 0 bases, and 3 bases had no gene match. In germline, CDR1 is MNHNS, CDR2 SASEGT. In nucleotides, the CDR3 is TGTGCCAGCAGTGAAGCGGGAGGGCGTAATGAGCAGTTCTTC. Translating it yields CASSEAGGRNEQFF.

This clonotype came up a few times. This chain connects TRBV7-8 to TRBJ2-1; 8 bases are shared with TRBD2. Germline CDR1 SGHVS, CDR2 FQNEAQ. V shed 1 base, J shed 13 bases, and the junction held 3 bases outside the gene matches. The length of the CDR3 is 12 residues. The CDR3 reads CASSLGTSYQFF. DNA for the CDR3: TGTGCCAGCAGCTTAGGGACTAGCTATCAGTTCTTC.

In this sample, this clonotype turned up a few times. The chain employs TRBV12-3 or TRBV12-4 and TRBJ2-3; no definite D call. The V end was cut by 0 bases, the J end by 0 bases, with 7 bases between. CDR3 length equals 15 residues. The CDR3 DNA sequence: TGTGCCAGCAGTTTAGCATTCCATAGCACAGATACGCAGTATTTT. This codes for CASSLAFHSTDTQYF.

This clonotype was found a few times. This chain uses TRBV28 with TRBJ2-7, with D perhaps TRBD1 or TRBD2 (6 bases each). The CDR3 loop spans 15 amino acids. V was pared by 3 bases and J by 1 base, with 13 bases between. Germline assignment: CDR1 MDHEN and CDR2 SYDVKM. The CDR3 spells CASSFQTGGSYEQYF. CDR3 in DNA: TGTGCCAGCAGTTTCCAGACAGGAGGGTCCTACGAGCAGTACTTC.

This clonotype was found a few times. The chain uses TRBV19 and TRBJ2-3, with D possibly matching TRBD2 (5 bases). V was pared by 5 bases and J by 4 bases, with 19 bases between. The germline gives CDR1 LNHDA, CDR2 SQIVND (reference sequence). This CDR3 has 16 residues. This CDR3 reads CASSAPSLNPSDTQYF. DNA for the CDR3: TGTGCCAGTAGTGCCCCTAGCCTGAATCCGTCAGATACGCAGTATTTT. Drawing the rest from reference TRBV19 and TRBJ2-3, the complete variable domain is DGGITQSPKYLFRKEGQNVTLSCEQNLNHDAMYWYRQDPGQGLRLIYYSQIVNDFQKGDIAEGYSVSREKKESFPLTVTSAQKNPTAFYLCASSAPSLNPSDTQYFGPGTRLTVL.

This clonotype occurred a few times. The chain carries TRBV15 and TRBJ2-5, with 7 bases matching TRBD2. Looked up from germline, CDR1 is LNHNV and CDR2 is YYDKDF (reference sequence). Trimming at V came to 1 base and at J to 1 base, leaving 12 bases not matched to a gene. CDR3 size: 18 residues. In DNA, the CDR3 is TGTGCCACCAGCAGAGGACCCGCAGCGGGACCCCTCCAAGAGACCCAGTACTTC. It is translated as CATSRGPAAGPLQETQYF.

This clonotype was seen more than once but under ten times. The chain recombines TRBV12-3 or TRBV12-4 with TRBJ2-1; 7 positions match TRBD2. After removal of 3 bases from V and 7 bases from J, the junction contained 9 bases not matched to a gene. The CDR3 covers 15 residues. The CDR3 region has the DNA TGTGCCAGCAGTTTCTCTTGGGGGAGGGTTAATGAGCAGTTCTTC. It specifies CASSFSWGRVNEQFF.

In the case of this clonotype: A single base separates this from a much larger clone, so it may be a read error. CDR3 nucleotide sequence: TGTGCCAACAGCCCGCAGACCGGTCCGCAGTATTTT. Encoded protein: CANSPQTGPQYF. This chain joins TRBV7-2 and TRBJ2-3; no clear D gene. The CDR3 totals 12 residues. The germline V gene encodes CDR1 SGHTA and CDR2 FQGNSA.

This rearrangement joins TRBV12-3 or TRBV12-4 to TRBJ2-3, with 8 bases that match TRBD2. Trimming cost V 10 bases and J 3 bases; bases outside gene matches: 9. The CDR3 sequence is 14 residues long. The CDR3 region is CATEFGGGTDTQYF. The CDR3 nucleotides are TGTGCCACCGAATTCGGGGGGGGGACAGATACGCAGTATTTT.

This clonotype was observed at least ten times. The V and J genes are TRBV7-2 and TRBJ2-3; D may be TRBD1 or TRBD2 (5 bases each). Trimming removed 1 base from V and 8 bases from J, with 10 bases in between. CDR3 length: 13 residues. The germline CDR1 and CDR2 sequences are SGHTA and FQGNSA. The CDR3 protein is CASSLGEGSTQYF. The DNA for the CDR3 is TGTGCCAGCAGCTTAGGCGAGGGGAGTACGCAGTATTTT.

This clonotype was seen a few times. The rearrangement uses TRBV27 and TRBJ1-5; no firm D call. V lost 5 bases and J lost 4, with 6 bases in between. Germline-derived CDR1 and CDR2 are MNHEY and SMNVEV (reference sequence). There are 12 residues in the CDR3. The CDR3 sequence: CASSRENQPQHF. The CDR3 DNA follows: TGTGCCAGCAGTCGAGAGAATCAGCCCCAGCATTTT.

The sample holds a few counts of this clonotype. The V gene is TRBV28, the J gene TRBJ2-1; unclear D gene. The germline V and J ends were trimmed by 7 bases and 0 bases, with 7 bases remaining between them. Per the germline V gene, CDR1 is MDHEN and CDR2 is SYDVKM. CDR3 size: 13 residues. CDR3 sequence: CASTLSSYNEQFF. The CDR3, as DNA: TGTGCCAGCACCTTGAGCTCCTACAATGAGCAGTTCTTC. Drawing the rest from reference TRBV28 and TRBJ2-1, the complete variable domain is DVKVTQSSRYLVKRTGEKVFLECVQDMDHENMFWYRQDPGLGLRLIYFSYDVKMKEKGDIPEGYSVSREKKERFSLILESASTNQTSMYLCASTLSSYNEQFFGPGTRLTVL.

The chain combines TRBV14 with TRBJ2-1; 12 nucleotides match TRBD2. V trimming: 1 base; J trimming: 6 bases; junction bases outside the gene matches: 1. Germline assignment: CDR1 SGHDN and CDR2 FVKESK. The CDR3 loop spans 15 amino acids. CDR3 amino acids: CASSQASGGANEQFF. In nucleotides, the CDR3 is TGTGCCAGCAGCCAAGCTAGCGGGGGGGCCAATGAGCAGTTCTTC.

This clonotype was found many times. The CDR3, as DNA: TGCAGTGCTAGAGAGGCGGGTGAAGCTTTCTTT. Residues: CSAREAGEAFF. The V and J genes are TRBV20-1 and TRBJ1-1; no firm D call. Germline CDR1 DFQATT, CDR2 SNEGSKA (reference sequence). The CDR3 extends over 11 amino acids. V was cut by 0 bases and J by 7 bases, with 6 bases left in between.

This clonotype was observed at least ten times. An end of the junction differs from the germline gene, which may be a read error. The CDR3 is CASSPGTAETQYF. The CDR3 nucleotides are TGTGCTAGCAGCCCAGGGACTGCGGAGACCCAGTACTTC. The chain is built from TRBV7-7 and TRBJ2-5, with D maybe TRBD2 (6 bases). The length of the CDR3 is 13 residues. In germline, CDR1 is SSHAT, CDR2 FNYEAQ (reference sequence).

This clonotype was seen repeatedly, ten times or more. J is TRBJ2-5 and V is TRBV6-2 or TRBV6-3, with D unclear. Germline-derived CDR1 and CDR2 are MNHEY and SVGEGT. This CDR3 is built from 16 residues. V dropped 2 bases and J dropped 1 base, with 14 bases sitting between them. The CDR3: CASSYGVGGFQETQYF. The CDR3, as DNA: TGTGCCAGCAGTTACGGGGTTGGCGGATTCCAAGAGACCCAGTACTTC.

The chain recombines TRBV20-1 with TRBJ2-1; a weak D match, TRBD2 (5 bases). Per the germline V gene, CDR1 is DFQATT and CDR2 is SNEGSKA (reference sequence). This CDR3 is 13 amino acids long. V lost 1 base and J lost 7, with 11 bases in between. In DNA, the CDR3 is TGCAGTGCTAGAGTAGATCGGAGGAATGAGCAGTTCTTC. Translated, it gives CSARVDRRNEQFF.

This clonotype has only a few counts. CDR3 coding DNA: TGTGCCAGCAGCTTAAGACCGGGACAGGGAAACTACGAGCAGTACTTC. It codes for CASSLRPGQGNYEQYF. The J gene is TRBJ2-7, the V gene TRBV13, with TRBD1 matching 9 bases. V was pared by 2 bases and J by 3 bases, with 8 bases of the junction left unmatched. The CDR3 runs to 16 residues. Germline V gene data show CDR1 as PRHDT and CDR2 as FYEKMQ (reference sequence).

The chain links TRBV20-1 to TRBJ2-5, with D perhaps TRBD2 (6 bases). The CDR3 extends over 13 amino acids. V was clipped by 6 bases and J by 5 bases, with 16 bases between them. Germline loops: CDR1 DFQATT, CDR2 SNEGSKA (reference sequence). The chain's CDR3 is CSARSGVRETQYF. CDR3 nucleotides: TGCAGTGCCCGATCGGGGGTGCGGGAGACCCAGTACTTC.

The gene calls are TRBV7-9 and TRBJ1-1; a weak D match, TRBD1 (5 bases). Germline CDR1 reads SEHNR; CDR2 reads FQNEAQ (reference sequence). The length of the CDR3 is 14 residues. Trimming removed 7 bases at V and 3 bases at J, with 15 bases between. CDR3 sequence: CASTPPAGHTEAFF. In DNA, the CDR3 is TGTGCCAGCACCCCCCCGGCAGGGCACACTGAAGCTTTCTTT.

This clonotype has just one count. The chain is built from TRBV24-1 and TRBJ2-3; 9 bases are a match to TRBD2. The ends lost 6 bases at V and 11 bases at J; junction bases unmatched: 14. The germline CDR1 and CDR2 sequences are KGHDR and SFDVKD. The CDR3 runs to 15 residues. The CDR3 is CATSSAGGGFLQQYF. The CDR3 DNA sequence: TGTGCCACCAGTTCTGCGGGAGGGGGGTTTCTGCAGCAGTATTTT.

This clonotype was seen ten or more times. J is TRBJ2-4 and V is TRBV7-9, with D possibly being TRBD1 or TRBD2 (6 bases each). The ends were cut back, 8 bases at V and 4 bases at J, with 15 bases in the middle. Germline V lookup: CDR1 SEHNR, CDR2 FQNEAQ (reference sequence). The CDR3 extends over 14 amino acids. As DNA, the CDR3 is TGTGCCAGCGGTACTACGGGGGCGAAAAACATTCAGTACTTC. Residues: CASGTTGAKNIQYF.

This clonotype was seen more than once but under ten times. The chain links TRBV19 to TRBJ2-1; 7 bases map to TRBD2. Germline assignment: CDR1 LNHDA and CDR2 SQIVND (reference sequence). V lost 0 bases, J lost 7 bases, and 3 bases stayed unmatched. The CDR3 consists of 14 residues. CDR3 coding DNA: TGTGCCAGTAGTATAGATCGGGGGGAGAATGAGCAGTTCTTC. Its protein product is CASSIDRGENEQFF.

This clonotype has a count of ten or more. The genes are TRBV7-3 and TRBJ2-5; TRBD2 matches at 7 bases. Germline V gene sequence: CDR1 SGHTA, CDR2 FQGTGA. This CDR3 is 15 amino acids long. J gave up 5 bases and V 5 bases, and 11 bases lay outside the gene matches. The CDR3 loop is CASSRRAGFGETQYF. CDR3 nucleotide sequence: TGTGCCAGCAGCCGCAGAGCGGGATTCGGGGAGACCCAGTACTTC.